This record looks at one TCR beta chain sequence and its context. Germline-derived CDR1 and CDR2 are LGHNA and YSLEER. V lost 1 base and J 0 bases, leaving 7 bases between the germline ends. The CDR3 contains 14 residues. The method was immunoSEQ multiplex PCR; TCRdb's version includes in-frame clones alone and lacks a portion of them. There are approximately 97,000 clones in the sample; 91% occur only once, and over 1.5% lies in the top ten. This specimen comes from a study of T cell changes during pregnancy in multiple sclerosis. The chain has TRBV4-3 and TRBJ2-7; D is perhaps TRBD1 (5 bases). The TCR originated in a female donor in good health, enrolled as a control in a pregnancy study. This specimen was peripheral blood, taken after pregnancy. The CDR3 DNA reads TGCGCCAGCAGCCAAGCAAGGGGCTCCTACGAGCAGTACTTC. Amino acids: CASSQARGSYEQYF.